Listed below are T cell receptor beta chains from one sample, sequenced in a study of T-cell reconstitution after alpha-beta-depleted transplantation in children. One entry per CDR3 protein, called by TCRdb with MiXCR from the PCR reads. The table records about 110,000 distinct CDR3 sequences, 5.5% to 7% of them present only once. Specimen: PBMCs, mostly from graft donor cells, collected 360 days after TCRalphabeta/CD19-depleted stem cell transplant. The receptor set was obtained from a male patient aged 2 to 9 who had a stem cell transplant for acute lymphoblastic leukemia, so the T cells may come from the graft donor. Each CDR3 is given with its conserved first and last residue. Fields, in order: J gene, V gene, D gene, clone size, CDR3 protein, CDR3 DNA. A D gene is named only where the DNA matches it firmly. Size tells how often a clone was seen (once, few, many) or the class of an expanded clone, and some rows leave it out.

>TRBJ2-5|TRBV9|-|many
CASSEGNLKTQYF
TGTGCCAGCAGCGAAGGAAATTTGAAGACCCAGTACTTC
>TRBJ2-7|TRBV11-2|-|-
CASRPPTDYEQYF
TGTGCCAGCAGGCCTCCCACAGACTACGAGCAGTACTTC
>TRBJ2-7|TRBV2|-|many
CASSDRSEQYF
TGTGCCAGCAGTGATAGGTCAGAGCAGTACTTC
>TRBJ2-3|TRBV5-1|-|many
CASSSLGGVEDTQYF
TGCGCCAGCAGCTCCCTCGGGGGAGTGGAAGATACGCAGTATTTT
>TRBJ2-7|TRBV28|-|-
CASSLGHLREQYF
TGTGCCAGCAGTCTTGGACACCTCCGCGAGCAGTACTTC
>TRBJ2-3|TRBV25-1|TRBD1|many
CASSEYPQGKITDTQYF
TGTGCCAGCAGTGAATATCCACAGGGGAAGATCACAGATACGCAGTATTTT
>TRBJ2-7|TRBV6-1|TRBD1|-
CASRPRDRGREEQYF
TGTGCCAGCAGGCCAAGGGACAGGGGGCGTGAAGAGCAGTACTTC
>TRBJ1-2|TRBV24-1|TRBD1|many
CATSDLDREINYGYTF
TGTGCCACCAGTGATCTCGACAGGGAGATAAACTATGGCTACACCTTC
>TRBJ1-1|TRBV7-2|-|-
CASSLVPVLNTEAFF
TGTGCCAGCAGCTTAGTACCCGTATTGAACACTGAAGCTTTCTTT
>TRBJ2-7|TRBV5-1|-|many
CASSLATGSSYEQYF
TGCGCCAGCAGCTTGGCTACAGGCAGCTCCTACGAGCAGTACTTC
>TRBJ2-4|TRBV4-3|TRBD1|few
CASSQGRVPGQGGVNIQYF
TGCGCCAGCAGCCAAGGACGAGTCCCGGGACAGGGTGGAGTAAACATTCAGTACTTC
>TRBJ1-1|TRBV2|-|few
CASRSRDNWNTEAFF
TGTGCCAGCAGATCCCGGGACAACTGGAACACTGAAGCTTTCTTT
>TRBJ1-2|TRBV14|-|-
CASSHRWGRDYGYTF
TGTGCCAGCAGCCATAGATGGGGGCGCGACTATGGCTACACCTTC
>TRBJ2-2|TRBV13|TRBD1|many
CASSKRQGGMNTGELFF
TGTGCCAGCAGCAAAAGACAGGGGGGCATGAACACCGGGGAGCTGTTTTTT
>TRBJ2-3|TRBV27|-|few
CASSFLPTGNGTQYF
TGTGCCAGCAGTTTCCTACCGACAGGCAACGGTACGCAGTATTTT
>TRBJ2-7|TRBV9|TRBD1|many
CASSVSGTEPYEQYF
TGTGCCAGCAGCGTATCCGGGACAGAGCCATACGAGCAGTACTTC
>TRBJ1-5|TRBV12-3/TRBV12-4|-|many
CASSSLHYQPQHF
TGTGCCAGCAGTTCCCTCCATTATCAGCCCCAGCATTTT
>TRBJ2-2|TRBV6-2/TRBV6-3|TRBD2|many
CASSRLARNTGELFF
TGTGCCAGCAGTCGACTAGCGAGGAACACCGGGGAGCTGTTTTTT
>TRBJ2-2|TRBV5-1|-|many
CASSLRKGNTGELFF
TGCGCCAGCAGCTTACGCAAGGGGAACACCGGGGAGCTGTTTTTT
>TRBJ2-1|TRBV5-8|-|many
CASSRWAGPFEQFF
TGTGCCAGCAGCCGTTGGGCGGGACCCTTCGAGCAGTTCTTC
>TRBJ2-3|TRBV4-3|-|many
CASSQKLGRTDTQYF
TGCGCCAGCAGCCAAAAGCTGGGGCGCACAGATACGCAGTATTTT
>TRBJ2-2|TRBV5-1|-|few
CASSFTRANTGELFF
TGCGCCAGCAGCTTCACCAGGGCGAACACCGGGGAGCTGTTTTTT
>TRBJ2-1|TRBV28|TRBD2|many
CASSFPPSGASYNEQFF
TGTGCCAGCAGTTTCCCCCCTAGCGGGGCATCCTACAATGAGCAGTTCTTC
>TRBJ2-7|TRBV4-2|TRBD1|-
CASSQETGGRWEQYF
TGTGCCAGCAGCCAAGAAACAGGGGGTAGGTGGGAGCAGTACTTC
>TRBJ1-2|TRBV28|-|many
CASSPRPNYGYTF
TGTGCCAGCAGTCCCCGGCCAAACTATGGCTACACCTTC
>TRBJ2-1|TRBV6-5|TRBD2|many
CASSPGLAGVNEQFF
TGTGCCAGCAGCCCTGGACTAGCGGGGGTCAATGAGCAGTTCTTC
>TRBJ2-7|TRBV7-2|-|many
CASSLVSRISSYEQYF
TGTGCCAGCAGCTTAGTGTCCAGGATTAGCTCCTACGAGCAGTACTTC
>TRBJ2-2|TRBV29-1|-|many
CSVVARAGELFF
TGCAGCGTTGTCGCCAGGGCCGGGGAGCTGTTTTTT
>TRBJ2-5|TRBV6-1|-|-
CASSVNIVQETQYF
TGTGCCAGCAGTGTTAACATTGTCCAAGAGACCCAGTACTTC
>TRBJ2-3|TRBV7-7|-|many
CASRAGTAEGGDTQYF
TGTGCCAGCAGGGCTGGGACAGCGGAGGGGGGAGATACGCAGTATTTT
>TRBJ2-5|TRBV7-2|-|many
CASSLARLAPWETQYF
TGTGCCAGCAGCTTAGCGCGGCTAGCTCCATGGGAGACCCAGTACTTC
>TRBJ2-7|TRBV6-6|TRBD2|many
CASSSGTSDEQYF
TGTGCCAGCAGTTCAGGGACTAGCGACGAGCAGTACTTC
>TRBJ2-7|TRBV9|TRBD1|many
CASSVRDRGGEQYF
TGTGCCAGCAGCGTCCGGGACAGGGGAGGCGAGCAGTACTTC
>TRBJ1-4|TRBV2|-|few
CASPTREKLFF
TGTGCCAGCCCTACCCGGGAAAAACTGTTTTTT
>TRBJ2-1|TRBV7-9|-|many
CASGLSEQFF
TGTGCCAGCGGCCTAAGTGAGCAGTTCTTC
>TRBJ2-7|TRBV20-1|-|many
CSAAPGGEQYF
TGCAGTGCGGCCCCAGGAGGCGAGCAGTACTTC
>TRBJ2-3|TRBV7-9|-|many
CASSVKTVLPEYF
TGTGCCAGCAGCGTAAAGACCGTGCTACCCGAGTATTTT
>TRBJ2-5|TRBV28|-|many
CASSSYQETQYF
TGTGCCAGCAGTTCCTACCAAGAGACCCAGTACTTC
>TRBJ2-7|TRBV10-2|-|few
CASTGARYEQYF
TGCGCCAGCACCGGAGCCCGGTACGAGCAGTACTTC
>TRBJ1-1|TRBV28|-|many
CASSRGGRHTEAFF
TGTGCCAGCAGTCGGGGGGGGAGGCACACTGAAGCTTTCTTT
>TRBJ2-3|TRBV28|-|many
CASSLWSTGTDTQYF
TGTGCCAGCAGTTTATGGTCTACGGGCACAGATACGCAGTATTTT
>TRBJ1-1|TRBV7-2|-|many
CASSLELAAEAFF
TGTGCCAGCAGCTTGGAGTTGGCGGCTGAAGCTTTCTTT
>TRBJ1-6|TRBV12-3/TRBV12-4|TRBD1|-
CASSGTGGNDSPLHF
TGTGCCAGCAGCGGGACAGGGGGGAATGATTCACCCCTCCACTTT
>TRBJ2-1|TRBV7-9|TRBD1|many
CASSGQGAGNEQFF
TGTGCCAGCAGTGGACAGGGGGCCGGGAATGAGCAGTTCTTC
>TRBJ2-3|TRBV12-3/TRBV12-4|TRBD2|many
CASISAGGTTDTQYF
TGTGCCAGCATAAGTGCGGGGGGGACCACAGATACGCAGTATTTT
>TRBJ2-7|TRBV4-3|TRBD2|few
CASSLSAGGWGEQYF
TGCGCCAGCAGCCTTTCAGCGGGAGGTTGGGGCGAGCAGTACTTC
>TRBJ1-1|TRBV2|TRBD1|-
CASSATWGQGTNTEAFF
TGTGCCAGCAGTGCTACTTGGGGACAGGGGACGAACACTGAAGCTTTCTTT
>TRBJ2-3|TRBV28|-|-
CASSLLTDTDTQYF
TGTGCCAGCAGTTTGCTGACAGACACAGATACGCAGTATTTT
>TRBJ2-3|TRBV28|-|few
CASSYGGPTDTQYF
TGTGCCAGCAGTTATGGGGGGCCCACAGATACGCAGTATTTT
>TRBJ2-7|TRBV20-1|-|many
CSARGVYEQYF
TGCAGTGCTAGGGGGGTGTACGAGCAGTACTTC
>TRBJ2-7|TRBV6-2/TRBV6-3|TRBD2|-
CASSLTSGRRYEQYF
TGTGCCAGCAGCCTGACTAGCGGGAGGAGGTACGAGCAGTACTTC